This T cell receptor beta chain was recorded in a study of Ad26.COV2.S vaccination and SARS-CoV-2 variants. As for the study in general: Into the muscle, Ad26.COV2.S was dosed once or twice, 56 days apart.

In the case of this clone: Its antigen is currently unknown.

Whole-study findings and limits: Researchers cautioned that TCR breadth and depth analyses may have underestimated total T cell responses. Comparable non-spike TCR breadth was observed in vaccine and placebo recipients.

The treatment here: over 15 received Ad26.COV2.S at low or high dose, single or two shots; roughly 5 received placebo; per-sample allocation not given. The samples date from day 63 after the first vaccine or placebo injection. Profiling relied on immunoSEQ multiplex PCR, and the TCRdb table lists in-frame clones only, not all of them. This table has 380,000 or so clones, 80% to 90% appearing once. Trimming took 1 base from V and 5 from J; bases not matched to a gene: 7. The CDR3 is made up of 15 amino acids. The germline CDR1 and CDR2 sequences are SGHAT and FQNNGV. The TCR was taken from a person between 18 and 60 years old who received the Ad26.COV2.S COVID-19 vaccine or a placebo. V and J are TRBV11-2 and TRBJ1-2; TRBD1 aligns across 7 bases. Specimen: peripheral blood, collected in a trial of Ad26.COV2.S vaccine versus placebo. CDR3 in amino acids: CASSLAGQVLYGYTF. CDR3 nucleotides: TGTGCCAGCAGCTTAGCTGGACAGGTCCTATATGGCTACACCTTC.